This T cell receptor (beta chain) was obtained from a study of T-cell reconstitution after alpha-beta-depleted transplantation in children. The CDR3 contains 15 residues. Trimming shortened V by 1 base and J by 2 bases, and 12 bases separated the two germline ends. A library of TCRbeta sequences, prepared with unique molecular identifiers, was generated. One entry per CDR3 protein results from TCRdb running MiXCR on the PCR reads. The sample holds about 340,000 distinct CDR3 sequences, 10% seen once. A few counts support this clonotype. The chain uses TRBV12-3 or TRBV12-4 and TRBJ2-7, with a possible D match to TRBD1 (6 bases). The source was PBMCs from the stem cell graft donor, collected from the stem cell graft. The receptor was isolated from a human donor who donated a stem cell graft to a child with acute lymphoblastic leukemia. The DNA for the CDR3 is TGTGCCAGCAGTTTAGAGATGGGGGCTCCCTACGAGCAGTACTTC. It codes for CASSLEMGAPYEQYF.